The 29 T cell receptor beta chains reported below all come from one sample, sequenced in a study of cytomegalovirus exposure and HLA in healthy donors. With 60 Vbeta and 13 Jbeta primers, the PCR was carried out. Sequencing used immunoSEQ multiplex PCR; TCRdb keeps in-frame clones, though not all of them. The top ten hold less than 2% of the sample, which has about 140,000 clones, more than 75% seen once. The sequenced material came from PBMCs. The receptors come from a man aged 40-49 years in good health and CMV-seronegative.

The J gene is TRBJ2-6, the V gene TRBV10-3; 13 nucleotides line up with TRBD2. J lost 0 bases, V lost 4 bases, and 6 bases had no gene match. This CDR3 has 19 residues. Germline V gene lookup returns CDR1 ENHRY and CDR2 SYGVKD. The CDR3 DNA reads TGTGCCATCAGTGGGACTAGCGGGGGTTGGACCTCTGGGGCCAACGTCCTGACTTTC. The encoded protein is CAISGTSGGWTSGANVLTF.

This clone came up a few times. J is TRBJ2-1 and V is TRBV2; 12 positions agree with TRBD2. Germline values: CDR1 SNHLY, CDR2 FYNNEI. V gave up 4 bases and J gave up 3 bases; unmatched junction bases: 10. This CDR3 is 18 amino acids long. The CDR3 spells CASSGRTSGMAGYNEQFF. The CDR3 nucleotides are TGTGCCAGCAGTGGACGGACTAGCGGGATGGCGGGCTACAATGAGCAGTTCTTC.

The genes are TRBV6-1 and TRBJ2-7; tentative D call: TRBD1 (6 bases). Germline V gene lookup returns CDR1 MNHNS and CDR2 SASEGT. V shed 0 bases and J shed 9 bases, with 12 bases lying between them. This CDR3 comprises 13 residues. The CDR3 here is CASSEASDRLQYF. CDR3 coding DNA: TGTGCCAGCAGTGAAGCGTCGGACAGACTGCAGTACTTC.

The chain joins TRBV7-3 to TRBJ1-1; D gene ambiguous. There are 13 residues in the CDR3. Germline CDR1 and CDR2: SGHTA and FQGTGA. V was shortened by 3 bases and J by 4 bases, with 9 bases between the two germline ends. CDR3 DNA sequence: TGTGCCAGCAGCTTCACGGAGGGCACTGAAGCTTTCTTT. Protein product: CASSFTEGTEAFF.

J is TRBJ2-1 and V is TRBV19; 12 bases are shared with TRBD2. J gave up 8 bases and V 4 bases, and 9 bases lay outside the gene matches. Germline CDR1 is LNHDA and CDR2 is SQIVND (reference sequence). The CDR3 has 16 residues. As DNA, the CDR3 is TGTGCCAGTAGTAGGCCGGGACTAGCGGGCGGCGATGAGCAGTTCTTC. It specifies CASSRPGLAGGDEQFF.

This clone appeared once. V and J are TRBV5-1 and TRBJ1-4, with 11 bases matching TRBD1. The germline V gene has CDR1 SGHRS and CDR2 YFSETQ. The CDR3 covers 14 residues. The trim removed 4 bases at V and 7 bases at J, leaving 3 bases unmatched. The CDR3 region is CASSPGQGGEKLFF. The CDR3 nucleotides are TGCGCCAGCAGCCCGGGACAGGGGGGTGAAAAACTGTTTTTT.

The rearrangement uses TRBV6-4 and TRBJ2-3; TRBD2 matches at 7 bases. Germline trimming cut 0 bases from V and 4 bases from J; bases unmatched to any gene: 1. The germline V gene has CDR1 MRHNA and CDR2 SNTAGT. The CDR3 has 14 residues. In DNA form, the CDR3 reads TGTGCCAGCAGTGACTCGACTAGCTCAGATACGCAGTATTTT. The encoded protein is CASSDSTSSDTQYF.

The rearrangement links TRBV21-1 to TRBJ1-2; the DNA was not compared with TRBD1, the D call given in the table. TRBV21-1 is marked as a pseudogene. The CDR3 covers 12 residues. CDR3 bases: TGTGCCAGCAGTAGGGACAGGGTTCAGTACACCTTC. This codes for CASSRDRVQYTF.

DNA for the CDR3: TGTGCCAGCAGCTCTTCCGGGACAGCCACCTACGAGCAGTACTTC. This sequence encodes CASSSSGTATYEQYF. The V and J genes are TRBV5-4 and TRBJ2-7; 7 nucleotides line up with TRBD1. Trimming cost V 3 bases and J 2 bases; bases outside gene matches: 8. CDR1 SGHNT and CDR2 YYREEE come from the germline V gene (reference sequence). CDR3 length: 15 amino acids.

The rearrangement joins TRBV6-5 to TRBJ2-7; 9 nucleotides agree with TRBD2. Germline values: CDR1 MNHEY, CDR2 SVGAGI. With 0 bases clipped from V and 5 bases from J, the junction kept 8 bases outside the gene matches. CDR3 length equals 16 residues. The DNA for the CDR3 is TGTGCCAGCAGTTACTCGACGCGGGGGGGCCGCGACGAGCAGTACTTC. Residues: CASSYSTRGGRDEQYF.

The V call is TRBV2, the J call TRBJ2-7, with 10 bases identical to TRBD1. Germline V gives CDR1 SNHLY, CDR2 FYNNEI. The CDR3 has 13 residues. V lost 8 bases and J lost 4; bases outside the gene matches: 5. Here the CDR3 reads CASGRTGGYEQYF. The CDR3 region has the DNA TGTGCCAGCGGTCGGACAGGGGGATACGAGCAGTACTTC. The full variable domain, in which reference TRBV2 and TRBJ2-7 provide the parts outside the CDR3, is EPEVTQTPSHQVTQMGQEVILRCVPISNHLYFYWYRQILGQKVEFLVSFYNNEISEKSEIFDDQFSVERPDGSNFTLKIRSTKLEDSAMYFCASGRTGGYEQYFGPGTRLTVT.

The chain uses TRBV5-1 and TRBJ2-5, with 7 bases matching TRBD2. The CDR3 has 14 residues. Germline V gene data show CDR1 as SGHRS and CDR2 as YFSETQ. Trimming at V came to 3 bases and at J to 2 bases, leaving 4 bases not matched to a gene. Here the CDR3 DNA reads TGCGCCAGCAGCTCTGCTAGCGGACAAGAGACCCAGTACTTC. This sequence encodes CASSSASGQETQYF.

This clone was seen only once. The chain joins TRBV28 to TRBJ2-5; weak D call: TRBD2 (6 bases). The J call may be incorrect, as the DNA end agrees better with TRBJ2-7. This CDR3 has 16 residues. CDR1 is MDHEN, CDR2 SYDVKM, per germline. The CDR3 spells CASSGFHSGVGSEQYF. The CDR3 DNA follows: TGTGCCAGCAGCGGGTTTCACTCGGGGGTCGGGAGCGAGCAGTACTTC.

The chain carries TRBV7-8 and TRBJ2-7, with a possible D match to TRBD2 (5 bases). The CDR3 length is 15 residues. The germline gives CDR1 SGHVS, CDR2 FQNEAQ. Between the trimmed V and J ends, which lost 5 bases and 0 bases, there was a span of 14 bases. The CDR3 protein is CASSVDSSSSYEQYF. The CDR3 coding sequence is TGTGCCAGCAGCGTGGACTCCTCTAGCTCCTACGAGCAGTACTTC.

Here the CDR3 DNA reads TGTGCCAGCAGTACTAGCGGGGCCCCCCTGTTCTTC. Translating it yields CASSTSGAPLFF. The J gene is TRBJ2-1, the V gene TRBV28; TRBD2 aligns across 10 bases. CDR1 is MDHEN and CDR2 is SYDVKM in the germline V gene. The CDR3 spans 12 residues. With 5 bases clipped from V and 15 bases from J, the junction kept 7 bases outside the gene matches.

The chain carries TRBV19 and TRBJ1-3; no reliable D call. The CDR3 has 18 residues. The germline V gene encodes CDR1 LNHDA and CDR2 SQIVND (reference sequence). Trimming took off 3 bases at V and 0 bases at J, with 18 bases between the two ends. The CDR3 DNA reads TGTGCCAGTAGTATTGGCTTTGAGGAGGTTCTCTCTGGAAACACCATATATTTT. It is translated as CASSIGFEEVLSGNTIYF. Filled out from reference TRBV19 and TRBJ1-3, the complete variable domain reads DGGITQSPKYLFRKEGQNVTLSCEQNLNHDAMYWYRQDPGQGLRLIYYSQIVNDFQKGDIAEGYSVSREKKESFPLTVTSAQKNPTAFYLCASSIGFEEVLSGNTIYFGEGSWLTVV.

The CDR3: CASRQATTRYEQYF. The CDR3 region has the DNA TGCGCCAGTCGACAGGCAACTACTCGCTACGAGCAGTACTTC. J is TRBJ2-7 and V is TRBV10-1; D might be TRBD1 (6 bases). Trimming left V 9 bases short and J 3 bases short, with 18 bases between. The CDR3 loop spans 14 amino acids. Germline CDR1 WNHNN, CDR2 SYGVQD (reference sequence).

The chain joins TRBV6-1 to TRBJ2-2, with D hard to call. Germline CDR1 is MNHNS and CDR2 is SASEGT. The CDR3 sequence is 10 residues long. Trimming took 8 bases from V and 7 from J, leaving 5 bases between them. The CDR3 is CASRLGELFF. Written as DNA, the CDR3 is TGTGCCAGCCGTCTCGGGGAGCTGTTTTTT.

The chain links TRBV28 to TRBJ2-6; 10 bases align to TRBD1. This CDR3 spans 18 amino acids. V lost 0 bases and J lost 2; bases outside the gene matches: 4. Germline CDR1 is MDHEN and CDR2 is SYDVKM. CDR3 residues: CASSLWTGGAPGANVLTF. The CDR3, as DNA: TGTGCCAGCAGTTTATGGACAGGGGGCGCCCCTGGGGCCAACGTCCTGACTTTC.

This sequence joins TRBV5-1 and TRBJ1-6; 11 nucleotides line up with TRBD1. The trim removed 5 bases at V and 6 bases at J, leaving 7 bases unmatched. Germline lookup yields CDR1 SGHRS and CDR2 YFSETQ. The length of the CDR3 is 16 residues. The CDR3 loop reads CASRPGTGGPNSPLHF. The CDR3 DNA sequence: TGCGCCAGCAGGCCCGGGACAGGGGGTCCTAATTCACCCCTCCACTTT. Complete variable domain (other parts from reference TRBV5-1 and TRBJ1-6): KAGVTQTPRYLIKTRGQQVTLSCSPISGHRSVSWYQQTPGQGLQFLFEYFSETQRNKGNFPGRFSGRQFSNSRSEMNVSTLELGDSALYLCASRPGTGGPNSPLHFGNGTRLTVT.

This sequence joins TRBV5-6 and TRBJ2-5; 11 bases match TRBD2. Per the germline V gene, CDR1 is SGHDT and CDR2 is YYEEEE. V dropped 3 bases and J dropped 1; count of bases not matched to a gene: 8. The CDR3 has 17 residues. The CDR3 region has the DNA TGTGCCAGCAGCTCCTACCGACTAGCGGGGACCCAAGAGACCCAGTACTTC. This gives the protein CASSSYRLAGTQETQYF. Full variable domain (remainder filled in from reference TRBV5-6 and TRBJ2-5): DAGVTQSPTHLIKTRGQQVTLRCSPKSGHDTVSWYQQALGQGPQFIFQYYEEEERQRGNFPDRFSGHQFPNYSSELNVNALLLGDSALYLCASSSYRLAGTQETQYFGPGTRLLVL.

Worth noting for this clone: Because the CDR3 is missing its conserved closing phenylalanine or tryptophan, this is likely a read error. This chain links TRBV11-2 with TRBJ1-2; TRBD1 matches 10 bases. Trimming took 4 bases from V and 3 from J; bases not matched to a gene: 11. Germline V CDR1 and CDR2: SGHAT, FQNNGV. There are 17 residues in the CDR3. The chain's CDR3 is CASSSVGQGGDYYGYTL. The CDR3, as DNA: TGTGCCAGCAGCTCTGTAGGACAGGGGGGGGATTACTATGGCTACACCCTC.

The gene calls are TRBV28 and TRBJ2-7, with 11 positions matching TRBD1. This CDR3 region has 15 residues. CDR1 is MDHEN, CDR2 SYDVKM, per germline. J gave up 6 bases and V 4 bases, and 8 bases lay outside the gene matches. Here the CDR3 DNA reads TGTGCCAGCAGTTCTCCGGGACAGGGGGATTTCGAGCAGTACTTC. The encoded protein is CASSSPGQGDFEQYF.

V gene TRBV2 combines with J gene TRBJ2-7; 9 bases line up with TRBD1. This CDR3 region has 13 residues. Germline values: CDR1 SNHLY, CDR2 FYNNEI. Trimming cost V 10 bases and J 1 base; bases outside gene matches: 5. Here the CDR3 reads CANRDRVSYEQYF. Here the CDR3 DNA reads TGTGCCAACAGGGACAGGGTTTCCTACGAGCAGTACTTC.

CDR3 coding DNA: TGTGCCAGCAGTTTAGGCAGGTCCAGCTCCTACGAGCAGTACTTC. It specifies CASSLGRSSSYEQYF. J is TRBJ2-7 and V is TRBV28; D gene ambiguous. Trimming stripped 2 bases from V and 0 bases from J, with 11 bases between. CDR1 MDHEN and CDR2 SYDVKM come from the germline V gene. There are 15 residues in the CDR3.

As DNA, the CDR3 is TGTGCCAGCAGCCGGAGGGAGGGGAGTTCACCCCTCCACTTT. Protein: CASSRREGSSPLHF. This rearrangement joins TRBV7-9 to TRBJ1-6, with D possibly matching TRBD1 (5 bases). CDR3 length equals 14 residues. Germline CDR1 is SEHNR and CDR2 is FQNEAQ (reference sequence). The germline V and J ends were trimmed by 5 bases and 9 bases, with 14 bases remaining between them.

This chain connects TRBV7-9 to TRBJ2-4; D is perhaps TRBD2 (6 bases). The CDR3 length is 17 residues. The germline V and J ends were trimmed by 5 bases and 1 base, with 18 bases remaining between them. Germline V CDR1 and CDR2: SEHNR, FQNEAQ (reference sequence). In DNA form, the CDR3 reads TGTGCCAGCAGCCCCTCCACATGGAGGGTGGCCAAAAACATTCAGTACTTC. Encoded protein: CASSPSTWRVAKNIQYF.

J is TRBJ1-1 and V is TRBV28; tentatively, D is TRBD1 (6 bases). Trimming removed 7 bases from V and 3 bases from J, with 18 bases in between. This CDR3 has 15 amino acids. Germline V gene data show CDR1 as MDHEN and CDR2 as SYDVKM. The DNA for the CDR3 is TGTGCCAGCACCGTTCCATTGGGGGCAGACACTGAAGCTTTCTTT. Amino acids: CASTVPLGADTEAFF. Combining the CDR3 with reference TRBV28 and TRBJ1-1 gives the whole variable domain DVKVTQSSRYLVKRTGEKVFLECVQDMDHENMFWYRQDPGLGLRLIYFSYDVKMKEKGDIPEGYSVSREKKERFSLILESASTNQTSMYLCASTVPLGADTEAFFGQGTRLTVV.

This rearrangement joins TRBV28 to TRBJ1-2; no clear D. The CDR3 length is 12 residues. Germline CDR1 is MDHEN and CDR2 is SYDVKM. V was trimmed by 6 bases and J by 7 bases, leaving 12 bases between them. The CDR3 reads CASRGGLGGYTF. CDR3 sequence (DNA): TGTGCCAGCAGGGGAGGTCTGGGTGGCTACACCTTC.